In this sample, the clone carrying this TCR beta chain turned up a few times. This sample was included in a study of blood T cell repertoires in COVID-19. On the study more broadly: Whether acute or convalescent, the COVID-19 samples came from the United States, Italy and Spain. From T cells, B-cell-depleted T cells, or PBMCs came the material, which was cDNA or gDNA.

V dropped 8 bases and J dropped 11 bases, with 16 bases sitting between them. This CDR3 has 12 residues. Germline lookup yields CDR1 MDHEN and CDR2 SYDVKM. Study processing details: Amplifying reference gene primers gave estimates of nucleated cell counts. Repertoires were generated with immunoSEQ multiplex PCR, while TCRdb's copy carries only in-frame clones and drops some. That table is the source of V, J and clone size, and D and trimming were worked out from the DNA. The data hold over 250,000 clones, with about 80% observed a single time. This clonotype originated in a woman aged 50 to 60 who had recovered from COVID-19. The genes are TRBV28 and TRBJ1-5; no firm D call. The sequencing sample was made of peripheral blood. The CDR3 region is CASLQPGLTQHF. The CDR3 DNA follows: TGTGCCAGCCTACAGCCAGGTTTAACCCAGCATTTT. Full variable domain (rest looked up from reference TRBV28 and TRBJ1-5): DVKVTQSSRYLVKRTGEKVFLECVQDMDHENMFWYRQDPGLGLRLIYFSYDVKMKEKGDIPEGYSVSREKKERFSLILESASTNQTSMYLCASLQPGLTQHFGDGTRLSIL.